The subject of this entry is one TCR beta chain. The target antigen is unknown. The trim removed 0 bases at V and 9 bases at J, leaving 12 bases unmatched. This CDR3 comprises 17 residues. Germline-derived CDR1 and CDR2 are LGHNA and YSLEER. This specimen belongs to a study of T-cell memory formation after mild COVID-19. Study in general: Largely, TCR clusters stayed within a single donor.

TCR alpha and TCR beta cDNA libraries carrying sample barcodes and UMIs came from 5'RACE with constant-segment primers. Using its own MiXCR run on the 5' RACE reads, TCRdb lists one record per CDR3 protein. The sample carries about 440,000 distinct CDR3 sequences, roughly 20% recorded once. Regarding the study as a whole: Chiefly within CM and EM were the contracting CD4+ clones; CD8+ ones were within EMRA.

The sample was PBMCs or a T cell subset sorted from them (not recorded which). This TCR was sampled from an adult woman who had mild COVID-19 (a few samples of this study predate the infection). Cell type and time point are not known. V is TRBV4-3 and J is TRBJ2-1; 9 nucleotides match TRBD1. CDR3 bases: TGCGCCAGCAGCCAAGATCTTTTACAGGGGGCCGTGCGTGAGCAGTTCTTC. It encodes CASSQDLLQGAVREQFF.